This T cell receptor beta chain was sequenced during a study of OX40 agonist ivuxolimab in advanced cancers. Study details: Ivuxolimab, an antibody that agonizes OX40 (CD134), was administered to the patients. Antecedent anti-PD-1, anti-PD-L1 or anti-CTLA-4 therapy was permissible, with roughly 40% having received some. Findings and limits, study-wide: The mean number of expanded clones was higher in CD8+ T cells than in CD4+.

Concerning this clone: What it binds is not known.

Blood draws occurred at baseline, cycle 4 day 1, and cycle 7 day 1. Profiling relied on immunoSEQ multiplex PCR, and the TCRdb table lists in-frame clones only, not all of them. The data show 40,000 to 45,000 clones, with 75% to 90% seen just once and approximately 5% held by the top ten. The CDR3 is 13 residues long. The source was CD4+ or CD8+ T cells sorted from blood, collected in a trial of the OX40 agonist ivuxolimab. The sequence came from an adult with an advanced solid tumor such as melanoma, head and neck, liver or kidney cancer. The chain links TRBV21-1 to TRBJ2-6; the table's D call, TRBD1, was not checked against the DNA. TRBV21-1 is described as a pseudogene. The DNA for the CDR3 is TGTGCCAGCACCGGGACACGATGTTGCGTCCTGACTTTC. Translated: CASTGTRCCVLTF.